This T cell receptor (beta chain) was identified in a study of CD4 T cells in relation to SARS-CoV-2 and coronaviruses. This clone was counted only a few times. Its target is not known. The unexposed donors gave CD4+ T cells in 2011-2018, prior to COVID-19. CD4+ T cells were isolated from the cells after roughly 11 days of culture. The CDR3 runs 14 residues. CDR1 SNHLY and CDR2 FYNNEI come from the germline V gene. V lost 6 bases to trimming and J lost 8 bases; unmatched junction nucleotides: 8. TCRdb keeps only in-frame clones here, not all; method: immunoSEQ multiplex PCR. The data hold tens of thousands of clones, with over 70% observed a single time.

The sample taken for sequencing was CD4+ T cells from PBMCs, cultured in vitro. The chain joins TRBV2 to TRBJ1-5; TRBD1 agrees at 9 bases. The TCR was taken from a human donor in good health. The CDR3 spells CASSLQGAEEPQHF. For the CDR3, the DNA is TGTGCCAGCAGCTTACAGGGGGCGGAGGAGCCCCAGCATTTT. Full variable domain (outside the CDR3, taken from reference TRBV2 and TRBJ1-5): EPEVTQTPSHQVTQMGQEVILRCVPISNHLYFYWYRQILGQKVEFLVSFYNNEISEKSEIFDDQFSVERPDGSNFTLKIRSTKLEDSAMYFCASSLQGAEEPQHFGDGTRLSIL.